This TCR beta chain derives from a study of shared clonotypes between healthy human individuals. Study as a whole: CD4 naive cells filled three plates per donor, CD4 memory three, CD8 naive two and CD8 memory one.

The data were produced by immunoSEQ multiplex PCR, yet TCRdb's version contains in-frame clones alone and is incomplete. The sample has millions of clones, 90% to 95% seen once. V was cut by 4 bases and J by 1 base, with 11 bases left in between. The CDR3 runs 15 residues. CDR1 MNHEY and CDR2 SVGAGI come from the germline V gene. In the naive CD8 group, cells lacked CD45RO and were positively selected for CCR7, so terminally differentiated effector memory CD45RA+ cells were left out. A single count supports this clone. The rearrangement uses TRBV6-5 and TRBJ2-1, with a possible D match to TRBD1 (5 bases). The clonotype comes from a man aged 18 to 35 in good health. Some clones in this sample may be carry-over from other donors' samples. The sample was naive CD8+ T cells from PBMCs. Written as DNA, the CDR3 is TGTGCCAGCAGTTTGGGGCGGATGTCCTACAATGAGCAGTTCTTC. It is translated as CASSLGRMSYNEQFF.